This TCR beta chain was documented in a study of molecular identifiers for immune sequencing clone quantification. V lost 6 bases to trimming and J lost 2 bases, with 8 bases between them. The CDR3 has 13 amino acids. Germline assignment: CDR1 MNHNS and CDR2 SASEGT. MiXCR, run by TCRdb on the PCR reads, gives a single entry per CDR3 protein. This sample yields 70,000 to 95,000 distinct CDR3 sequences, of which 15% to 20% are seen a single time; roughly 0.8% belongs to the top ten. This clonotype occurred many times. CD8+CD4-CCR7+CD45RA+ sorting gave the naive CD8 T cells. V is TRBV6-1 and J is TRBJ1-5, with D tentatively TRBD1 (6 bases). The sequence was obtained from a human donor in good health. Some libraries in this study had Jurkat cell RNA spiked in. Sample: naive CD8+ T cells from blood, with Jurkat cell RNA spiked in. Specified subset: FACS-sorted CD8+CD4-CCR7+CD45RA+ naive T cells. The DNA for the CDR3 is TGTGCCAGCAGGGAGGGGGGCAATCAGCCCCAGCATTTT. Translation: CASREGGNQPQHF.